The 17 T cell receptor beta chains given below trace back to one sample, sequenced in a study of control samples from healthy donors and cancer patients. Only in-frame clones appear in the TCRdb table, and some are missing; sequencing was by immunoSEQ multiplex PCR. The data hold approximately 150,000 clones, with 80% to 90% observed a single time. Material for sequencing was blood. The receptors here all came from a man aged 18 to 29 in good health.

This sequence joins TRBV4-3 and TRBJ2-1; no definite D call. Per germline, CDR1 LGHNA and CDR2 YSLEER. V gave up 0 bases and J gave up 4 bases, with 10 bases separating them. The CDR3 runs to 15 residues. CDR3 bases: TGCGCCAGCAGCCAAGACTACCCGTCGTACAATGAGCAGTTCTTC. It specifies CASSQDYPSYNEQFF.

The V call is TRBV19, the J call TRBJ1-5; 7 bases are a match to TRBD1. This CDR3 has 13 amino acids. V was clipped by 3 bases and J by 7 bases; unmatched bases: 3. Germline CDR1 is LNHDA and CDR2 is SQIVND (reference sequence). The CDR3 DNA reads TGTGCCAGTAGTATTGCGGACAGGCAGCCCCAGCATTTT. Translation gives CASSIADRQPQHF.

This sequence joins TRBV3-1 (or the pseudogene TRBV3-2) and TRBJ1-2; D ambiguous. The V gene's germline CDR1 is LGHDT and CDR2 YNNKEL (reference sequence). V lost 4 bases to trimming and J lost 3 bases, with 12 bases between them. The CDR3 has 14 amino acids. CDR3 region: CASSRTDWDYGYTF. Here the CDR3 DNA reads TGTGCCAGCAGCCGAACGGACTGGGACTATGGCTACACCTTC.

This chain uses TRBV11-2 with TRBJ2-1; D is unclear. CDR3 length equals 13 residues. The germline V gene encodes CDR1 SGHAT and CDR2 FQNNGV. Trimming stripped 5 bases from V and 7 bases from J, with 12 bases between. The CDR3 protein is CASSVGPRNEQFF. The CDR3 DNA is TGTGCCAGCAGCGTCGGACCCCGAAATGAGCAGTTCTTC.

The J gene is TRBJ2-3, the V gene TRBV24-1; 13 nucleotides agree with TRBD2. The germline gives CDR1 KGHDR, CDR2 SFDVKD. Trimming cost V 5 bases and J 2 bases; bases outside gene matches: 3. This CDR3 region has 16 residues. CDR3 coding DNA: TGTGCCACCAGTGGGACTAGCGGGGGACTCACAGATACGCAGTATTTT. Its translation: CATSGTSGGLTDTQYF.

CDR3: CAISDHGQEEDTQYF. The CDR3 nucleotides read TGTGCCATCAGTGATCACGGACAGGAGGAAGATACGCAGTATTTT. This sequence joins TRBV10-3 and TRBJ2-3; TRBD1 aligns across 7 bases. From germline, CDR1 is ENHRY and CDR2 SYGVKD. The CDR3 has 15 residues. J gave up 5 bases and V 3 bases, and 8 bases lay outside the gene matches.

CDR3: CASYGLRAFF. The CDR3 DNA reads TGTGCCAGCTACGGGCTGAGAGCTTTCTTT. The chain combines TRBV27 with TRBJ1-1; no clear D. V gave up 8 bases and J gave up 10 bases, with 11 bases separating them. CDR1 and CDR2 from the germline V gene are MNHEY and SMNVEV (reference sequence). The CDR3 runs 10 residues.

CDR3: CASSEGKGAGSPLHF. In DNA form, the CDR3 reads TGTGCCAGCAGCGAGGGGAAGGGGGCGGGATCACCCCTCCACTTT. This sequence joins TRBV13 and TRBJ1-6; TRBD1 aligns across 7 bases. There are 15 residues in the CDR3. The V and J ends lost 5 bases and 10 bases, in that order; junction bases with no gene match: 11. Germline CDR1 reads PRHDT; CDR2 reads FYEKMQ (reference sequence).

The chain joins TRBV6-2 or TRBV6-3 to TRBJ1-1, with a weak D call TRBD1 (5 bases). CDR1 is MNHEY and CDR2 is SVGEGT in the germline V gene. V was trimmed by 0 bases and J by 5 bases, leaving 10 bases between them. The CDR3 is 14 residues long. CDR3 sequence reads: CASSYSRQQTEAFF. The CDR3 DNA sequence: TGTGCCAGCAGTTACTCGAGACAGCAGACTGAAGCTTTCTTT.

The V and J genes are TRBV6-5 and TRBJ2-2; 8 bases fit TRBD2. V dropped 6 bases and J dropped 5; count of bases not matched to a gene: 2. The length of the CDR3 is 13 residues. The germline V gene encodes CDR1 MNHEY and CDR2 SVGAGI. CDR3 loop: CASRPGGTGELFF. The CDR3 bases are TGTGCCAGCAGACCGGGGGGGACCGGGGAGCTGTTTTTT.

This clone is a singleton in its sample. The V gene is TRBV7-2, the J gene TRBJ2-2; 11 bases are a match to TRBD2. CDR1 is SGHTA, CDR2 FQGNSA, per germline. The CDR3 consists of 17 residues. V lost 1 base, J lost 7 bases, and 8 bases stayed unmatched. Here the CDR3 reads CASSLELAGARGGELFF. The DNA for the CDR3 is TGTGCCAGCAGCTTAGAACTAGCGGGGGCCCGAGGCGGGGAGCTGTTTTTT.

The rearrangement uses TRBV19 and TRBJ2-3; tentatively, D is TRBD1 (6 bases). The germline CDR1 and CDR2 sequences are LNHDA and SQIVND (reference sequence). Deletions cut 4 bases from V and 5 bases from J, with 13 bases between. CDR3 length: 14 amino acids. CDR3 sequence reads: CASSRKTGIDTQYF. CDR3 sequence (DNA): TGTGCCAGTAGTAGGAAAACAGGGATAGATACGCAGTATTTT.

V usage is TRBV6-2 or TRBV6-3 and J usage is TRBJ1-6; 7 positions match TRBD1. Per the germline V gene, CDR1 is MNHEY and CDR2 is SVGEGT. This CDR3 contains 14 residues. With V trimmed by 6 bases and J by 10 bases, 9 bases remained unmatched. CDR3 DNA: TGTGCCAGCAGCAGACAGGGCAAAAAATCACCCCTCCACTTT. Residues: CASSRQGKKSPLHF.

This sequence joins TRBV5-6 and TRBJ2-7; the D gene is possibly TRBD2 (5 bases). CDR1 is SGHDT, CDR2 YYEEEE, per germline. The CDR3 is made up of 13 amino acids. Trimming left V 3 bases short and J 5 bases short, with 12 bases between. This CDR3 is CASSWIEGHEQYF. CDR3 bases: TGTGCCAGCAGCTGGATAGAGGGCCACGAGCAGTACTTC.

CDR3 bases: TGTGCCAGCAGCTCTTCCAGGGGGGGCGGCGAAGAGACCCAGTACTTC. As protein: CASSSSRGGGEETQYF. The chain has TRBV7-9 and TRBJ2-5; D possibly uses TRBD1 or TRBD2 (7 bases each). Deletions cut 4 bases from V and 3 bases from J, with 18 bases between. The CDR3 loop spans 16 amino acids. Germline values: CDR1 SEHNR, CDR2 FQNEAQ (reference sequence).

The V and J genes are TRBV19 and TRBJ1-5, with D unresolved. V dropped 0 bases and J dropped 0 bases, with 9 bases sitting between them. The CDR3 consists of 16 residues. The V gene's germline CDR1 is LNHDA and CDR2 SQIVND (reference sequence). CDR3 residues: CASSIEAADSNQPQHF. Here the CDR3 DNA reads TGTGCCAGTAGTATAGAGGCGGCAGATAGCAATCAGCCCCAGCATTTT. Full variable domain (remainder filled in from reference TRBV19 and TRBJ1-5): DGGITQSPKYLFRKEGQNVTLSCEQNLNHDAMYWYRQDPGQGLRLIYYSQIVNDFQKGDIAEGYSVSREKKESFPLTVTSAQKNPTAFYLCASSIEAADSNQPQHFGDGTRLSIL.

The genes are TRBV5-4 and TRBJ1-2; 10 bases line up with TRBD1. The CDR3 extends over 15 amino acids. The junction had 3 bases not matched to a gene; V was cut back by 2 bases and J by 2 bases. CDR1 SGHNT and CDR2 YYREEE come from the germline V gene (reference sequence). The chain's CDR3 is CASSFWDRGNYGYTF. The CDR3 nucleotides read TGTGCCAGCAGCTTTTGGGACAGGGGCAACTATGGCTACACCTTC.